Following are 27 T cell receptor beta chains from one sample sequenced in a study of shared clonotypes between healthy human individuals. Some clones are missing from TCRdb's copy, which holds only in-frame ones; the method was immunoSEQ multiplex PCR. The sample yields around 1.6 million clones, about 98% seen once. Sequencing was carried out using naive CD4+ T cells sorted from blood. Subset specified: CD45RA+ positively selected. Every receptor here comes from a man in his thirties or forties in good health.

The genes are TRBV7-9 and TRBJ1-1; no firm D call. CDR3 size: 12 residues. Germline V lookup: CDR1 SEHNR, CDR2 FQNEAQ (reference sequence). Between the trimmed V and J ends, which lost 6 bases and 4 bases, there was a span of 9 bases. The CDR3 coding sequence is TGTGCCAGCAGGCCCTCGCCCACTGAAGCTTTCTTT. The encoded protein is CASRPSPTEAFF. The full variable domain, its missing parts supplied by reference TRBV7-9 and TRBJ1-1, is DTGVSQNPRHKITKRGQNVTFRCDPISEHNRLYWYRQTLGQGPEFLTYFQNEAQLEKSRLLSDRFSAERPKGSFSTLEIQRTEQGDSAMYLCASRPSPTEAFFGQGTRLTVV.

The rearrangement links TRBV29-1 to TRBJ1-5, with a weak D call TRBD1 (6 bases). The germline V gene encodes CDR1 SQVTM and CDR2 ANQGSEA. The CDR3 is 13 amino acids. The V gene lost 4 bases and the J gene lost 4 bases, with 11 bases spanning the gap. The CDR3 DNA sequence: TGCAGCGTTGCTTACAGGGAGAATCAGCCCCAGCATTTT. Its protein is CSVAYRENQPQHF.

The genes are TRBV7-9 and TRBJ2-2; 16 positions match TRBD2. The germline gives CDR1 SEHNR, CDR2 FQNEAQ (reference sequence). After removal of 0 bases from V and 4 bases from J, the junction contained 5 bases not matched to a gene. The CDR3 has 19 residues. The DNA of the CDR3 is TGTGCCAGCAGCTTAGCTGCCGGGACTAGCGGGAGGGCCACCGGGGAGCTGTTTTTT. It translates to CASSLAAGTSGRATGELFF. Complete variable domain (other parts from reference TRBV7-9 and TRBJ2-2): DTGVSQNPRHKITKRGQNVTFRCDPISEHNRLYWYRQTLGQGPEFLTYFQNEAQLEKSRLLSDRFSAERPKGSFSTLEIQRTEQGDSAMYLCASSLAAGTSGRATGELFFGEGSRLTVL.

In this sample, this clone turned up once. The chain has TRBV28 and TRBJ1-5; D is possibly TRBD1 (5 bases). This CDR3 has 15 amino acids. The V gene's germline CDR1 is MDHEN and CDR2 SYDVKM. Between the trimmed V and J ends, which lost 3 bases and 1 base, there was a span of 10 bases. The CDR3 nucleotides read TGTGCCAGCAGTTTGATCCGGGGGAGCAATCAGCCCCAGCATTTT. It encodes CASSLIRGSNQPQHF.

The J gene is TRBJ2-1, the V gene TRBV19, with TRBD2 matching over 10 bases. CDR1 and CDR2 (germline): LNHDA, SQIVND (reference sequence). V lost 6 bases, J lost 5 bases, and 16 bases stayed unmatched. The CDR3 consists of 18 residues. CDR3 amino acids: CASSQPRASGSFHNEQFF. Written as DNA, the CDR3 is TGTGCCAGTAGCCAACCTCGGGCTAGCGGGAGCTTCCACAATGAGCAGTTCTTC.

This clone was counted once. This chain uses TRBV11-3 with TRBJ2-2; no clear D gene. The CDR3 sequence is 13 residues long. Trimming removed 1 base at V and 5 bases at J, with 5 bases between. Germline CDR1 and CDR2: SGHNT and YENEEA. The CDR3 spells CASSLVVTGELFF. CDR3 nucleotides: TGTGCCAGCAGCTTAGTTGTTACCGGGGAGCTGTTTTTT.

The chain links TRBV10-3 to TRBJ2-2, with 7 bases fitting TRBD1. The J segment lost 5 bases and the V segment lost 3 bases, leaving 6 bases of the junction unmatched. Germline values: CDR1 ENHRY, CDR2 SYGVKD. The CDR3 length is 15 residues. The CDR3 bases are TGTGCCATCAGTGAAGGCGACAGGGCAACCGGGGAGCTGTTTTTT. Protein sequence: CAISEGDRATGELFF.

The chain recombines TRBV6-9 with TRBJ2-7; TRBD1 is a possible D gene (6 bases). V lost 6 bases and J 0 bases, leaving 12 bases between the germline ends. The CDR3 extends over 14 amino acids. Germline V CDR1 and CDR2: MNHGY, SVAAGI. The CDR3 DNA reads TGTGCCAGCAGACCCCCGACAGGCTCCTACGAGCAGTACTTC. Translated, it gives CASRPPTGSYEQYF.

The V and J genes are TRBV18 and TRBJ2-3; D is possibly TRBD2 (5 bases). The CDR3 covers 16 residues. V was shortened by 1 base and J by 0 bases, with 11 bases between the two germline ends. Germline lookup yields CDR1 KGHSH and CDR2 LQKENI. The chain's CDR3 is CASSPLAQFSTDTQYF. As DNA, the CDR3 is TGTGCCAGCTCACCACTAGCGCAGTTTAGCACAGATACGCAGTATTTT.

The J gene is TRBJ2-5, the V gene TRBV30; TRBD2 agrees at 7 bases. The CDR3 is 13 residues long. CDR1 and CDR2 from the germline V gene are GTSNPN and SVGIG (reference sequence). V shed 3 bases, J shed 7 bases, and the junction held 8 bases outside the gene matches. In DNA form, the CDR3 reads TGTGCCTGGAGCCCAGCGGGGCTCAGGACCCAGTACTTC. This gives the protein CAWSPAGLRTQYF.

The chain carries TRBV28 and TRBJ2-7; 8 bases are a match to TRBD1. The CDR3 is made up of 15 amino acids. Trimming removed 7 bases from V and 7 bases from J; junction bases left unmatched: 15. Germline CDR1 MDHEN, CDR2 SYDVKM. In DNA form, the CDR3 reads TGTGCCAGCAACTTGTGGGCAGGGGGCTCGAGGGAGCAGTACTTC. This sequence encodes CASNLWAGGSREQYF.

This chain connects TRBV5-1 to TRBJ2-3; 11 bases are shared with TRBD2. With V trimmed by 0 bases and J by 3 bases, 6 bases remained unmatched. The CDR3 has 17 residues. Germline V lookup: CDR1 SGHRS, CDR2 YFSETQ. CDR3 DNA: TGCGCCAGCAGCTTGGGACCTACTAGCGGGAGAACAGATACGCAGTATTTT. Protein: CASSLGPTSGRTDTQYF.

The V call is TRBV5-4, the J call TRBJ1-2, with D uncertain. The CDR3 spans 13 residues. V lost 4 bases and J 8 bases, leaving 15 bases between the germline ends. Germline V gene data show CDR1 as SGHNT and CDR2 as YYREEE (reference sequence). As DNA, the CDR3 is TGTGCCAGCAGCCCCCGCTCTAGTAGGGGCTACACCTTC. It yields the protein CASSPRSSRGYTF. Using reference TRBV5-4 and TRBJ1-2 for the parts outside the CDR3, the full variable domain is ETGVTQSPTHLIKTRGQQVTLRCSSQSGHNTVSWYQQALGQGPQFIFQYYREEENGRGNFPPRFSGLQFPNYSSELNVNALELDDSALYLCASSPRSSRGYTFGSGTRLTVV.

The chain's CDR3 is CATSGGQGYPFF. The CDR3 DNA is TGTGCCACCTCAGGAGGACAGGGGTACCCTTTCTTT. J is TRBJ1-1 and V is TRBV28; TRBD1 matches 9 bases. V dropped 10 bases and J dropped 12; count of bases not matched to a gene: 12. Looked up from germline, CDR1 is MDHEN and CDR2 is SYDVKM. The CDR3 loop spans 12 amino acids.

The chain carries TRBV5-1 and TRBJ2-7, with D possibly matching TRBD1 (5 bases). The V gene's germline CDR1 is SGHRS and CDR2 YFSETQ. Trimming pared 0 bases from V and 0 bases from J, leaving 13 bases between. CDR3 length: 16 amino acids. CDR3 nucleotides: TGCGCCAGCAGCTTGGCTCTCCAGGGTTACTCCTACGAGCAGTACTTC. Protein: CASSLALQGYSYEQYF.

The V gene is TRBV5-4, the J gene TRBJ2-3, with D possibly matching TRBD2 (6 bases). There are 15 residues in the CDR3. Germline lookup yields CDR1 SGHNT and CDR2 YYREEE (reference sequence). Trimming left V 0 bases short and J 3 bases short, with 11 bases between. The CDR3 is CASSLVKGGTDTQYF. The CDR3 nucleotides read TGTGCCAGCAGCTTGGTTAAGGGAGGTACAGATACGCAGTATTTT.

The chain employs TRBV27 and TRBJ2-7, with D perhaps TRBD1 (6 bases). In germline, CDR1 is MNHEY, CDR2 SMNVEV (reference sequence). V dropped 6 bases and J dropped 0 bases, with 15 bases sitting between them. This CDR3 contains 15 residues. The CDR3 reads CASSLTGTLSYEQYF. The CDR3, as DNA: TGTGCCAGCAGCCTAACAGGGACCCTCTCCTACGAGCAGTACTTC.

Here the CDR3 DNA reads TGTGCCAGTTCTTCGACAGGGCCAGAGACCCAGTACTTC. This translates into CASSSTGPETQYF. The chain recombines TRBV19 with TRBJ2-5, with 7 positions matching TRBD1. There are 13 residues in the CDR3. The V gene end was trimmed by 8 bases and the J gene end by 4 bases; junction bases not matched to a gene: 7. CDR1 is LNHDA, CDR2 SQIVND, per germline (reference sequence).

This clone was seen once. The gene calls are TRBV19 and TRBJ1-2; D gene ambiguous. Trimming shortened V by 3 bases and J by 2 bases, and 10 bases separated the two germline ends. This CDR3 spans 14 amino acids. Germline values: CDR1 LNHDA, CDR2 SQIVND (reference sequence). The CDR3 sequence is CASSIGPVNYGYTF. CDR3 nucleotide sequence: TGTGCCAGTAGTATCGGCCCGGTGAACTATGGCTACACCTTC.

In its sample, this clone was seen once. The gene calls are TRBV28 and TRBJ2-6, with a tentative D call TRBD1 (5 bases). The CDR3 is 17 amino acids. Germline CDR1 is MDHEN and CDR2 is SYDVKM. V was clipped by 6 bases and J by 4 bases, with 19 bases between them. The DNA for the CDR3 is TGTGCCAGCAGAACCTGGGGCACCTCCCTGGGGGCCAACGTCCTGACTTTC. The encoded protein is CASRTWGTSLGANVLTF.

The V call is TRBV5-5, the J call TRBJ2-3; 8 bases fit TRBD1. This CDR3 is built from 16 residues. The J segment lost 6 bases and the V segment lost 0 bases, leaving 9 bases of the junction unmatched. Per the germline V gene, CDR1 is SGHKS and CDR2 is YYEKEE (reference sequence). DNA of the CDR3: TGTGCCAGCAGCTTGGGTGGACAGGGCTTGACGGATACGCAGTATTTT. Translating gives CASSLGGQGLTDTQYF.

The J gene is TRBJ2-7, the V gene TRBV7-8; D unresolved. V was clipped by 5 bases and J by 1 base, with 9 bases between them. The CDR3 is 13 amino acids. In germline, CDR1 is SGHVS, CDR2 FQNEAQ. The CDR3 is CASSASRSYEQYF. CDR3 sequence (DNA): TGTGCCAGCAGCGCCTCCCGGTCCTACGAGCAGTACTTC.

The chain joins TRBV7-2 to TRBJ2-2; D remains ambiguous. The length of the CDR3 is 15 residues. Germline V gene sequence: CDR1 SGHTA, CDR2 FQGNSA. V was pared by 5 bases and J by 4 bases, with 14 bases between. CDR3: CASSIQSTGTGELFF. Here the CDR3 DNA reads TGTGCCAGCAGCATACAGAGTACGGGCACCGGGGAGCTGTTTTTT.

V usage is TRBV5-4 and J usage is TRBJ2-2; 15 bases line up with TRBD2. After removal of 4 bases from V and 7 bases from J, the junction contained 14 bases not matched to a gene. Germline V lookup: CDR1 SGHNT, CDR2 YYREEE (reference sequence). The CDR3 runs to 19 residues. CDR3: CASSGRTSGRAAKNGELFF. The CDR3 bases are TGTGCCAGCAGCGGAAGGACTAGCGGGAGGGCCGCAAAAAACGGGGAGCTGTTTTTT.

J is TRBJ2-7 and V is TRBV7-2, with TRBD2 matching over 12 bases. The J segment lost 0 bases and the V segment lost 10 bases, leaving 4 bases of the junction unmatched. Looked up from germline, CDR1 is SGHTA and CDR2 is FQGNSA. CDR3 size: 14 residues. This CDR3 reads CATATSGGSYEQYF. CDR3 nucleotides: TGTGCCACAGCGACTAGCGGGGGCTCCTACGAGCAGTACTTC.

The chain employs TRBV10-2 and TRBJ1-2, with no clear D. CDR3 length: 14 amino acids. The germline gives CDR1 WSHSY, CDR2 SAAADI. V was shortened by 2 bases and J by 0 bases, with 7 bases between the two germline ends. Written as DNA, the CDR3 is TGCGCCAGCAGTGAGGGGGTGACTAACTATGGCTACACCTTC. Its protein product is CASSEGVTNYGYTF.

This chain links TRBV19 with TRBJ2-1; D is perhaps TRBD2 (5 bases). Germline V gene data show CDR1 as LNHDA and CDR2 as SQIVND (reference sequence). The CDR3 consists of 15 residues. V lost 5 bases, J lost 0 bases, and 11 bases lay in between. CDR3 in DNA: TGTGCCAGTAGTTACAGCGGTAACTCCTACAATGAGCAGTTCTTC. As protein: CASSYSGNSYNEQFF.